Presented here are 15 T cell receptor beta chains from one specimen sequenced in a study of regulatory T cells in long-lasting Graves disease. Described time point: persistent/refractory GD, antithyroid drugs over 5 years with positive TRAb. There was RNA extracted from PBMCs, and the TCR library was made from it. The authors built TCR beta libraries using iRepertoire HTBI primers and Arm-PCR of CDR3 regions. MiXCR, run by TCRdb on the multiplex PCR reads, gives a single entry per CDR3 protein. The sample yields 600,000 to 800,000 distinct CDR3 sequences, about 32% seen once. The specimen was peripheral blood mononuclear cells (PBMCs), collected when the disease was refractory, from a patient treated with antithyroid drugs. The receptor source for this set is a female donor with Graves disease.

This clonotype was seen at least ten times. The J gene is TRBJ1-1, the V gene TRBV28, with a weak D call TRBD1 (5 bases). Deletions cut 7 bases from V and 11 bases from J, with 17 bases between. The CDR3 spans 12 residues. CDR1 is MDHEN, CDR2 SYDVKM, per germline. The CDR3 bases are TGTGCCAGCACCGTTAGGTCAGGGTACGCTTTCTTT. It encodes CASTVRSGYAFF.

Only a few counts were recorded for this clonotype. The chain is built from TRBV20-1 and TRBJ2-5, with no clear D. Germline loops: CDR1 DFQATT, CDR2 SNEGSKA (reference sequence). The CDR3 extends over 10 amino acids. The V and J ends lost 2 bases and 5 bases respectively, with 3 bases between them. CDR3 bases: TGCAGTGCTAGATTCGAGACCCAGTACTTC. This gives the protein CSARFETQYF.

This chain joins TRBV4-1 and TRBJ2-7, with TRBD2 matching 10 bases. V dropped 6 bases and J dropped 1; count of bases not matched to a gene: 9. CDR1 MGHRA and CDR2 YSYEKL come from the germline V gene. There are 16 residues in the CDR3. The CDR3 region is CASRLSRTSGSYEQYF. DNA for the CDR3: TGCGCCAGCAGGCTCTCTCGGACTAGCGGTTCCTACGAGCAGTACTTC.

V and J are TRBV12-3 or TRBV12-4 and TRBJ1-5, with 8 positions matching TRBD1. The length of the CDR3 is 16 residues. Losses at the gene ends were 6 bases for V and 2 bases for J; bases not matched to a gene: 9. This chain's CDR3 is CASSPRGLSGNQPQHF. The CDR3 DNA sequence: TGTGCCAGCAGCCCCAGGGGGCTCTCGGGCAATCAGCCCCAGCATTTT.

This clonotype was observed a handful of times. Here the CDR3 DNA reads TGCAGTGCTCGGGGGGACAGGGGGACTCATCAGCCCCAGCATTTT. This gives the protein CSARGDRGTHQPQHF. The rearrangement joins TRBV20-1 to TRBJ1-5; 11 nucleotides agree with TRBD1. CDR3 length: 15 residues. Trimming took 5 bases from V and 5 from J; bases not matched to a gene: 8. CDR1 and CDR2 (germline): DFQATT, SNEGSKA (reference sequence).

The V and J genes are TRBV5-1 and TRBJ1-2; D is unclear. V was trimmed by 0 bases and J by 1 base, leaving 13 bases between them. The CDR3 has 16 amino acids. Germline lookup yields CDR1 SGHRS and CDR2 YFSETQ. The CDR3 region has the DNA TGCGCCAGCAGCTTGGAAGGAGGTACAGATAACTATGGCTACACCTTC. The encoded protein is CASSLEGGTDNYGYTF.

The table lists this clonotype with many counts. This chain connects TRBV2 to TRBJ1-1, with D possibly being TRBD1 (6 bases). The CDR3 totals 14 residues. Germline loops: CDR1 SNHLY, CDR2 FYNNEI. The V end lost 8 bases, the J end lost 3 bases, and 16 bases lay between the germline ends. The chain's CDR3 is CASSRSSGDTEAFF. The CDR3 DNA follows: TGTGCCAGCTCCCGGTCCTCAGGGGACACTGAAGCTTTCTTT.

The chain couples TRBV29-1 to TRBJ2-7; no reliable D call. This CDR3 comprises 11 residues. Germline loops: CDR1 SQVTM, CDR2 ANQGSEA. V lost 3 bases and J 3 bases, leaving 6 bases between the germline ends. The CDR3 DNA reads as TGCAGCGTTGAGCAGAGCTACGAGCAGTACTTC. Amino acid sequence: CSVEQSYEQYF.

This chain connects TRBV5-1 to TRBJ1-1; D call uncertain. CDR1 is SGHRS and CDR2 is YFSETQ in the germline V gene. This CDR3 is 17 amino acids long. Between the trimmed V and J ends, which lost 2 bases and 5 bases, there was a span of 22 bases. The CDR3: CASSFLMSASAGTEAFF. DNA for the CDR3: TGCGCCAGCAGCTTTTTGATGTCAGCTTCTGCGGGAACTGAAGCTTTCTTT.

This rearrangement joins TRBV6-1 to TRBJ1-2; 11 nucleotides line up with TRBD1. Germline V gene data show CDR1 as MNHNS and CDR2 as SASEGT. The CDR3 loop spans 15 amino acids. J was trimmed by 0 bases and V by 6 bases; bases with no gene match: 3. This CDR3 reads CASRPGQGANYGYTF. Here the CDR3 DNA reads TGTGCCAGCAGACCGGGACAGGGGGCTAACTATGGCTACACCTTC.

The V gene is TRBV6-5, the J gene TRBJ1-1, with D unclear. V was shortened by 2 bases and J by 7 bases, with 5 bases between the two germline ends. This CDR3 is 11 amino acids long. The germline CDR1 and CDR2 sequences are MNHEY and SVGAGI. In DNA form, the CDR3 reads TGTGCCAGCAGTTACGGGTTTGAAGCTTTCTTT. Amino acids: CASSYGFEAFF.

This clonotype was detected only a few times. The chain has TRBV7-9 and TRBJ1-4; TRBD1 aligns across 9 bases. This CDR3 is 13 amino acids long. V was pared by 10 bases and J by 5 bases, with 5 bases of the junction left unmatched. Germline V lookup: CDR1 SEHNR, CDR2 FQNEAQ (reference sequence). CDR3 protein: CATRQGVNEKLFF. The CDR3 DNA is TGTGCCACCCGACAGGGGGTGAATGAAAAACTGTTTTTT.

As concerns this clonotype: A much larger clonotype is one base distant, so this may be a read error. V is TRBV6-5 and J is TRBJ2-7, with D perhaps TRBD2 (6 bases). CDR1 is MNHEY, CDR2 SVGAGI, per germline. The CDR3 is 15 residues long. Deletions cut 2 bases from V and 3 bases from J, with 14 bases between. CDR3 loop: CASSYRGAAVYEQYF. The CDR3, as DNA: TGTGCCAGCAGTTACCGCGGGGCAGCTGTCTACGAGCAGTACTTC.

There are a few counts of this clonotype. The chain carries TRBV12-3 or TRBV12-4 and TRBJ1-4; tentative D call: TRBD1 (5 bases). The CDR3 has 14 residues. The V gene lost 5 bases and the J gene lost 8 bases, with 15 bases spanning the gap. The CDR3 here is CASSRQLNREKLFF. The CDR3 coding sequence is TGTGCCAGCAGTCGACAGTTAAACAGGGAAAAACTGTTTTTT.

Notes on this clonotype: A much larger clone sits a single nucleotide away, making a read error possible. V and J are TRBV12-3 or TRBV12-4 and TRBJ1-2, with D unclear. This CDR3 is 13 amino acids long. The chain's CDR3 is CAGRMHSDYGYTF. The CDR3 coding sequence is TGTGCCGGCAGGATGCACAGCGACTATGGCTACACCTTC.